A selection of T cell receptor beta chains follows, all from one sample in a study of PD-1 blockade in classical Hodgkin lymphoma. The protocol was immunoSEQ multiplex PCR, while the TCRdb copy is restricted to in-frame clones and leaves out a portion. In the table there are some 15,000 clones, around nine tenths of which are singletons. Source: CD4+ T cells from blood, taken before the fourth cycle of nivolumab. These receptors were taken from a human donor with classical Hodgkin lymphoma. CDR3s include the opening cysteine and the closing phenylalanine or tryptophan. The order of the fields is J gene, D gene, V gene, clone size, CDR3 DNA, CDR3 protein. A D gene is named only where the DNA matches it firmly. Expanded clones get a size class; other rows say once, few or many, or leave the size out.

J gene: TRBJ2-5; D gene: TRBD1; V gene: TRBV14; clone size: -; CDR3 DNA: TGTGCCAGCAGTCAAATCGTAGGACAGGGGGAGACCCAGTACTTC; CDR3 protein: CASSQIVGQGETQYF
J gene: TRBJ1-4; D gene: TRBD1; V gene: TRBV5-6; clone size: -; CDR3 DNA: TGTGCCAGCAGCTCCTATACGGGACAGTACAATGAAAAACTGTTTTTT; CDR3 protein: CASSSYTGQYNEKLFF
J gene: TRBJ1-1; D gene: -; V gene: TRBV15; clone size: -; CDR3 DNA: TGTGCCACCATGTTCGGGGGGTTGAACACTGAAGCTTTCTTT; CDR3 protein: CATMFGGLNTEAFF
J gene: TRBJ1-5; D gene: -; V gene: TRBV5-5; clone size: -; CDR3 DNA: TGTGCCAGCAGCTTGGCACCGATCAATCAGCCCCAGCATTTT; CDR3 protein: CASSLAPINQPQHF
J gene: TRBJ2-1; D gene: TRBD2; V gene: TRBV5-1; clone size: -; CDR3 DNA: TGCGCCAGCAGCTTGGTCGGTAGCGGGAGGGTCAATGAGCAGTTCTTC; CDR3 protein: CASSLVGSGRVNEQFF
J gene: TRBJ2-1; D gene: -; V gene: TRBV11-1; clone size: few; CDR3 DNA: TGTGCCAGCAGCCGACGGGACTCCTACTACAATGAGCAGTTCTTC; CDR3 protein: CASSRRDSYYNEQFF
J gene: TRBJ2-5; D gene: -; V gene: TRBV7-3; clone size: -; CDR3 DNA: TGTGCCAGCAGCCCCGGTGGGGGGCAAGAGACCCAGTACTTC; CDR3 protein: CASSPGGGQETQYF
J gene: TRBJ1-2; D gene: -; V gene: TRBV30; clone size: once; CDR3 DNA: TGTGCCTGGAGCGGCCCCAAGGGCGGCAACTATGGCTACACCTTC; CDR3 protein: CAWSGPKGGNYGYTF
J gene: TRBJ2-1; D gene: TRBD1; V gene: TRBV5-1; clone size: -; CDR3 DNA: TGCGCCAGCAGCTTGGCCGGACAGGGTGGGTACGATGAGCAGTTCTTC; CDR3 protein: CASSLAGQGGYDEQFF
J gene: TRBJ2-5; D gene: -; V gene: TRBV6-5; clone size: few; CDR3 DNA: TGTGCCAGCAGTGGACCGGGACTAGAGACCCAGTACTTC; CDR3 protein: CASSGPGLETQYF
J gene: TRBJ1-1; D gene: -; V gene: TRBV7-8; clone size: -; CDR3 DNA: TGTGCCAGCAGCTTTTCTTTTAGTACTGAAGCTTTCTTT; CDR3 protein: CASSFSFSTEAFF
J gene: TRBJ2-1; D gene: -; V gene: TRBV5-1; clone size: few; CDR3 DNA: TGCGCCAGCAGCTTGGGGGGGAAAAACGTCAAAGAGCAGTTCTTC; CDR3 protein: CASSLGGKNVKEQFF
J gene: TRBJ2-4; D gene: TRBD2; V gene: TRBV4-1; clone size: -; CDR3 DNA: TGCGCCAGCAGCCAATTTCCGGGGGGGGTCCGGGAGGGAGCCAAAAACATTCAGTACTTC; CDR3 protein: CASSQFPGGVREGAKNIQYF
J gene: TRBJ1-1; D gene: -; V gene: TRBV12-5; clone size: -; CDR3 DNA: TGTGCTAGTGGTCTTGAAGTAGGCACTGAAGCTTTCTTT; CDR3 protein: CASGLEVGTEAFF
J gene: TRBJ2-1; D gene: TRBD2; V gene: TRBV5-1; clone size: -; CDR3 DNA: TGCGCCAGCAGCCCTCAGGCGAGCGGGGGGTACAATGAGCAGTTCTTC; CDR3 protein: CASSPQASGGYNEQFF
J gene: TRBJ2-3; D gene: -; V gene: TRBV5-5; clone size: -; CDR3 DNA: TGTGCCAGCAGCTTGGGGCAGGCCACAGATACGCAGTATTTT; CDR3 protein: CASSLGQATDTQYF
J gene: TRBJ2-3; D gene: -; V gene: TRBV5-8; clone size: -; CDR3 DNA: TGTGCCAGCAGCTTTGCCCGGGGGTACACAGATACGCAGTATTTT; CDR3 protein: CASSFARGYTDTQYF
J gene: TRBJ2-1; D gene: -; V gene: TRBV4-3; clone size: -; CDR3 DNA: TGCGCCAGCAGCCGGAGCGGGTCGAGCTCCTACAATGAGCAGTTCTTC; CDR3 protein: CASSRSGSSSYNEQFF
J gene: TRBJ2-5; D gene: -; V gene: TRBV7-2; clone size: once; CDR3 DNA: TGTGCCAGCAGCTTAACCCCCCTGGCAGGCCAAGAGACCCAGTACTTC; CDR3 protein: CASSLTPLAGQETQYF
J gene: TRBJ2-1; D gene: TRBD2; V gene: TRBV18; clone size: -; CDR3 DNA: TGTGCCAGCTCACCCCCTAGCGGGAGGTTCAAGTTCTTC; CDR3 protein: CASSPPSGRFKFF
J gene: TRBJ2-5; D gene: TRBD2; V gene: TRBV28; clone size: -; CDR3 DNA: TGTGCCAGCAGGCTAAGCGGGGGGCGGGAGACCCAGTACTTC; CDR3 protein: CASRLSGGRETQYF
J gene: TRBJ1-2; D gene: -; V gene: TRBV5-6; clone size: -; CDR3 DNA: TGTGCCAGCAGCTCCCGGGACTATGGCTACACCTTC; CDR3 protein: CASSSRDYGYTF